This T cell receptor beta chain was observed in a study of regulatory T cells in long-lasting Graves disease. Study outcomes and limitations: The study found persistent patients shared more public clonotypes (roughly 3,000) than new patients (approximately 970). When disease was persistent, TRBV28, TRBJ1-2 and TRBJ2-5 were the favored segments.

The V gene's germline CDR1 is LNHNV and CDR2 YYDKDF (reference sequence). The CDR3 sequence is 17 residues long. Trimming cost V 2 bases and J 4 bases, with 15 bases left between them. As for time point: newly diagnosed GD, antithyroid drugs for less than 3 months. PBMC RNA was the source of the TCR library. In Xi'an, China, an endocrinology department was the source of patients. A few counts support this clonotype. Antigen unknown. Arm-PCR with iRepertoire HTBI primers amplified the CDR3 regions for these TCR beta libraries. TCRdb fed the multiplex PCR reads into MiXCR, producing one record per CDR3 protein. This table holds 350,000 to 450,000 distinct CDR3 sequences, around 17% found once. The sample was also linked to a second study, of T cells in Graves' hyperthyroidism and ophthalmopathy. From that report: In simple terms, a model built on 13 V-J features told ophthalmopathy apart from stable hyperthyroidism.

The material sequenced was peripheral blood mononuclear cells (PBMCs), taken at new diagnosis, from a patient treated with antithyroid drugs. The receptor was derived from a middle-aged man with Graves disease. The gene calls are TRBV15 and TRBJ2-6; perhaps TRBD1 as D (5 bases). The CDR3 protein is CATSRITRQSGANVLTF. The CDR3 bases are TGTGCCACCAGCAGAATTACCCGACAGTCCGGGGCCAACGTCCTGACTTTC.